This passage covers 18 T cell receptor beta chains from one sample sequenced in a study of T cell responses to AZD1222 COVID-19 vaccine. Data came from immunoSEQ multiplex PCR; TCRdb stores just in-frame clones and leaves some out. The sample contains 110,000 or so clones, 75% to 90% of which appear only once. The sequencing used peripheral blood, collected 28 days after the second AZD1222 dose. The source is an adult who received the AZD1222 COVID-19 vaccine.

This rearrangement joins TRBV7-9 to TRBJ2-7; 11 bases fit TRBD2. Germline lookup yields CDR1 SEHNR and CDR2 FQNEAQ (reference sequence). Unmatched junction bases numbered 6, after V lost 7 bases and J lost 1 base. The CDR3 extends over 15 amino acids. The CDR3 DNA reads TGTGCCAGCACCCGTGGGACTAGCGGTTCCTACGAGCAGTACTTC. Translated: CASTRGTSGSYEQYF.

V usage is TRBV6-2 or TRBV6-3 and J usage is TRBJ2-7; 9 positions agree with TRBD1. The V and J ends lost 0 bases and 7 bases, in that order; junction bases with no gene match: 7. CDR1 MNHEY and CDR2 SVGEGT come from the germline V gene. The length of the CDR3 is 15 residues. CDR3 loop: CASSYSGTGSGEQYF. CDR3 in DNA: TGTGCCAGCAGTTACTCCGGGACAGGGTCGGGAGAGCAGTACTTC.

The CDR3 DNA reads TGTGCCAGCAGCTCGAACACAGGGAATTCACCCCTCCACTTT. It encodes CASSSNTGNSPLHF. The chain couples TRBV11-2 to TRBJ1-6, with D perhaps matching TRBD1 (6 bases). V dropped 4 bases and J dropped 7 bases, with 11 bases sitting between them. Germline-derived CDR1 and CDR2 are SGHAT and FQNNGV. The CDR3 runs to 14 residues.

CDR3 amino acids: CASSPRGRLNEKLFF. CDR3 nucleotides: TGTGCCAGCAGCCCAAGGGGGAGACTTAATGAAAAACTGTTTTTT. This chain links TRBV7-8 with TRBJ1-4, with D possibly matching TRBD1 (6 bases). CDR3 size: 15 residues. Trimming removed 5 bases from V and 4 bases from J, with 14 bases in between. Germline V gene lookup returns CDR1 SGHVS and CDR2 FQNEAQ.

The gene calls are TRBV7-9 and TRBJ2-1; 10 nucleotides match TRBD2. CDR1 and CDR2 from the germline V gene are SEHNR and FQNEAQ (reference sequence). The ends lost 10 bases at V and 3 bases at J; junction bases unmatched: 6. This CDR3 has 14 amino acids. The CDR3 protein is CATQAGGFYNEQFF. The DNA for the CDR3 is TGTGCCACCCAAGCGGGAGGGTTCTACAATGAGCAGTTCTTC. The full variable domain, its missing parts supplied by reference TRBV7-9 and TRBJ2-1, is DTGVSQNPRHKITKRGQNVTFRCDPISEHNRLYWYRQTLGQGPEFLTYFQNEAQLEKSRLLSDRFSAERPKGSFSTLEIQRTEQGDSAMYLCATQAGGFYNEQFFGPGTRLTVL.

V gene TRBV28 combines with J gene TRBJ2-1, with a tentative D call TRBD2 (5 bases). Germline V gene sequence: CDR1 MDHEN, CDR2 SYDVKM. The V gene lost 3 bases and the J gene lost 0 bases, with 12 bases spanning the gap. This CDR3 comprises 16 residues. This CDR3 reads CASSLVARSSYNEQFF. The CDR3, as DNA: TGTGCCAGCAGTTTGGTAGCGAGGAGCTCCTACAATGAGCAGTTCTTC.

In DNA form, the CDR3 reads TGTGCCAGCAGCTTAGGGGGTAGCGGGAGACGAGAGACCCAGTACTTC. This encodes CASSLGGSGRRETQYF. The chain employs TRBV7-6 and TRBJ2-5; 9 nucleotides line up with TRBD2. Germline V CDR1 and CDR2: SGHVS, FNYEAQ. This CDR3 region has 16 residues. Unmatched junction bases numbered 7, after V lost 1 base and J lost 4 bases. Using reference TRBV7-6 and TRBJ2-5 for the parts outside the CDR3, the full variable domain is GAGVSQSPRYKVTKRGQDVALRCDPISGHVSLYWYRQALGQGPEFLTYFNYEAQQDKSGLPNDRFSAERPEGSISTLTIQRTEQRDSAMYRCASSLGGSGRRETQYFGPGTRLLVL.

The chain links TRBV7-8 to TRBJ2-6; D may correspond to TRBD1 or TRBD2 (5 bases each). Per germline, CDR1 SGHVS and CDR2 FQNEAQ. The CDR3 covers 14 residues. V was pared by 5 bases and J by 6 bases, with 11 bases between. CDR3 region: CASSTSGAANVLTF. The CDR3 bases are TGTGCCAGCAGCACCTCCGGGGCGGCCAACGTCCTGACTTTC.

This clone was counted a single time. The identical CDR3 is also encoded by other nucleotide sequences in the sample. The chain has TRBV7-2 and TRBJ1-1; D possibly corresponds to TRBD1 (6 bases). Germline V gene data show CDR1 as SGHTA and CDR2 as FQGNSA. The ends were cut back, 2 bases at V and 1 base at J, with 8 bases in the middle. The CDR3 contains 14 residues. CDR3 loop: CASSLQGRNTEAFF. Written as DNA, the CDR3 is TGTGCCAGCAGCTTACAGGGGCGGAACACTGAAGCTTTCTTT.

This sequence joins TRBV2 and TRBJ2-7; D may match TRBD1 or TRBD2 (5 bases each). This CDR3 region has 15 residues. The ends were cut back, 7 bases at V and 0 bases at J, with 16 bases in the middle. CDR1 SNHLY and CDR2 FYNNEI come from the germline V gene. CDR3 region: CASTLTGLGSYEQYF. The DNA for the CDR3 is TGTGCCAGCACCCTAACAGGACTGGGCTCCTACGAGCAGTACTTC.

The rearrangement uses TRBV4-1 and TRBJ2-1; D is perhaps TRBD1 or TRBD2 (6 bases each). Per the germline V gene, CDR1 is MGHRA and CDR2 is YSYEKL. V was trimmed by 1 base and J by 6 bases, leaving 13 bases between them. The CDR3 runs to 15 residues. The CDR3 DNA reads as TGCGCCAGCAGCCAAGTTTCGGGGGCTATCAATGAGCAGTTCTTC. It translates to CASSQVSGAINEQFF.

This clone showed up just a few times. This sequence joins TRBV10-2 and TRBJ1-5, with D unresolved. The V gene lost 7 bases and the J gene lost 3 bases, with 10 bases spanning the gap. The CDR3 consists of 13 residues. The germline V gene encodes CDR1 WSHSY and CDR2 SAAADI. In nucleotides, the CDR3 is TGCGCCAGCAACGCTCTGCCCAATCAGCCCCAGCATTTT. It codes for CASNALPNQPQHF.

The rearrangement uses TRBV7-2 and TRBJ2-7, with a weak D call TRBD1 (5 bases). The CDR3 totals 15 residues. Trimming pared 6 bases from V and 3 bases from J, leaving 18 bases between. The germline V gene has CDR1 SGHTA and CDR2 FQGNSA. DNA for the CDR3: TGTGCCAGCAGACTAAGGGGTCTCAGCAGCTACGAGCAGTACTTC. It specifies CASRLRGLSSYEQYF. The full variable domain, with the rest looked up from reference TRBV7-2 and TRBJ2-7, is GAGVSQSPSNKVTEKGKDVELRCDPISGHTALYWYRQSLGQGLEFLIYFQGNSAPDKSGLPSDRFSAERTGGSVSTLTIQRTQQEDSAVYLCASRLRGLSSYEQYFGPGTRLTVT.

This clone was detected once. CDR3 residues: CASSPHPPRANTEAFF. The CDR3 DNA reads TGTGCCAGCTCACCACACCCCCCCAGGGCGAACACTGAAGCTTTCTTT. The chain employs TRBV18 and TRBJ1-1, with D possibly being TRBD1 (5 bases). There are 16 residues in the CDR3. Germline CDR1 and CDR2: KGHSH and LQKENI. V dropped 1 base and J dropped 1 base, with 13 bases sitting between them.

This clone was recorded only once. CDR3 bases: TGTGCCAGCTCACCAGTGGGGGGCTCTGGGGCCAACGTCCTGACTTTC. This codes for CASSPVGGSGANVLTF. The gene calls are TRBV18 and TRBJ2-6; possibly TRBD2 for D (6 bases). V lost 2 bases and J lost 0, with 8 bases in between. Germline CDR1 and CDR2: KGHSH and LQKENI. This CDR3 is 16 amino acids long.

This clone is a singleton in its sample. CDR3 protein: CASSSGRGLVDTEAFF. CDR3 DNA sequence: TGTGCCAGCAGTTCCGGGCGGGGGCTCGTGGACACTGAAGCTTTCTTT. The chain is built from TRBV6-2 or TRBV6-3 and TRBJ1-1; perhaps TRBD1 as D (6 bases). Germline V gene sequence: CDR1 MNHEY, CDR2 SVGEGT. CDR3 length equals 16 residues. The V gene lost 4 bases and the J gene lost 3 bases, with 18 bases spanning the gap.

V usage is TRBV19 and J usage is TRBJ2-4, with 8 bases aligning to TRBD1. V dropped 5 bases and J dropped 6; count of bases not matched to a gene: 3. This CDR3 comprises 13 residues. The germline V gene has CDR1 LNHDA and CDR2 SQIVND (reference sequence). The CDR3 loop reads CASSGQGRNIQYF. DNA of the CDR3: TGTGCCAGTAGTGGACAGGGACGAAACATTCAGTACTTC.

The gene calls are TRBV28 and TRBJ2-1; 9 bases are a match to TRBD2. The V and J ends lost 7 bases and 4 bases, in that order; junction bases with no gene match: 5. This CDR3 is built from 14 residues. CDR1 and CDR2 (germline): MDHEN, SYDVKM. This chain's CDR3 is CASKAGGPYNEQFF. In DNA, the CDR3 is TGTGCCAGCAAGGCGGGAGGGCCATACAATGAGCAGTTCTTC.